These 8 T cell receptor beta chains share one sample of origin, sequenced in a study of shared clonotypes between healthy human individuals. The repertoire was sequenced with immunoSEQ multiplex PCR; TCRdb's copy has only in-frame clones and lacks some. The data hold some 700,000 clones, with about 90% observed a single time. Sequenced sample: memory CD8+ T cells from PBMCs. Specified subset: CD45RO+ cells pooled with CCR7-negative TemRA cells. The receptors stem from a man in his late teens or twenties in good health. Some clones in this sample may be carry-over from other donors' samples.

The rearrangement uses TRBV30 and TRBJ2-7, with 10 bases matching TRBD1. Germline assignment: CDR1 GTSNPN and CDR2 SVGIG (reference sequence). This CDR3 region has 13 residues. V lost 3 bases to trimming and J lost 4 bases; unmatched junction nucleotides: 3. In DNA, the CDR3 is TGTGCCTGGAGGGGACAGGGGTTGTACGAGCAGTACTTC. Encoded protein: CAWRGQGLYEQYF. Combining the CDR3 with reference TRBV30 and TRBJ2-7 gives the whole variable domain SQTIHQWPATLVQPVGSPLSLECTVEGTSNPNLYWYRQAAGRGLQLLFYSVGIGQISSEVPQNLSASRPQDRQFILSSKKLLLSDSGFYLCAWRGQGLYEQYFGPGTRLTVT.

The chain employs TRBV7-9 and TRBJ2-7; D ambiguous. This CDR3 is 12 amino acids long. V was pared by 5 bases and J by 4 bases, with 9 bases between. CDR1 SEHNR and CDR2 FQNEAQ come from the germline V gene (reference sequence). CDR3: CASSRPGYEQYF. The CDR3 DNA reads TGTGCCAGCAGCAGACCTGGATACGAGCAGTACTTC.

The gene calls are TRBV30 and TRBJ1-3; unclear D gene. V was trimmed by 3 bases and J by 8 bases, leaving 23 bases between them. This CDR3 spans 16 amino acids. Germline loops: CDR1 GTSNPN, CDR2 SVGIG (reference sequence). This chain's CDR3 is CAWSLIGGLRRDTIYF. CDR3 DNA: TGTGCCTGGAGCCTAATCGGCGGACTGCGCAGAGACACCATATATTTT.

The V gene is TRBV2, the J gene TRBJ1-5, with a possible D match to TRBD1 (6 bases). Germline V gene data show CDR1 as SNHLY and CDR2 as FYNNEI. The length of the CDR3 is 17 residues. The V gene lost 7 bases and the J gene lost 2 bases, with 21 bases spanning the gap. DNA for the CDR3: TGTGCCAGCACATGGGACAAACAAAAGGGGGGCAATCAGCCCCAGCATTTT. This encodes CASTWDKQKGGNQPQHF.

This rearrangement joins TRBV5-5 to TRBJ1-5; D call uncertain. This CDR3 comprises 15 residues. Germline loops: CDR1 SGHKS, CDR2 YYEKEE (reference sequence). Trimming took 1 base from V and 3 from J, leaving 11 bases between them. DNA for the CDR3: TGTGCCAGCAGCTTGTGGGTGGAATCCAATCAGCCCCAGCATTTT. It yields the protein CASSLWVESNQPQHF.

The CDR3 region has the DNA TGTGCCAGCAGTCCCGGGATAGCGGGAGTCAATGAGCAGTTCTTC. It codes for CASSPGIAGVNEQFF. The chain is built from TRBV28 and TRBJ2-1; 9 bases are shared with TRBD2. After removal of 5 bases from V and 6 bases from J, the junction contained 8 bases not matched to a gene. Per germline, CDR1 MDHEN and CDR2 SYDVKM. The CDR3 is made up of 15 amino acids.

This clone was counted once. The chain joins TRBV10-3 to TRBJ1-1; 7 bases map to TRBD1. Germline CDR1 reads ENHRY; CDR2 reads SYGVKD. The trim removed 8 bases at V and 1 base at J, leaving 7 bases unmatched. This CDR3 has 14 residues. CDR3 sequence (DNA): TGTGCCATCTCCCAGGGGGTTGAGAACACTGAAGCTTTCTTT. This sequence encodes CAISQGVENTEAFF.

Details on this clone: The same CDR3 is also encoded by other DNA sequences in this sample. The rearrangement links TRBV4-1 to TRBJ1-4; possibly TRBD1 for D (5 bases). The CDR3 loop spans 13 amino acids. The V gene's germline CDR1 is MGHRA and CDR2 YSYEKL. V lost 3 bases and J 6 bases, leaving 8 bases between the germline ends. CDR3 residues: CASSQGGDEKLFF. DNA for the CDR3: TGCGCCAGCAGCCAGGGGGGTGATGAAAAACTGTTTTTT.